This T cell receptor beta chain was recovered during a study of T cells in narcolepsy. Notes on this clone: The antigen is unknown.

The V gene's germline CDR1 is MNHEY and CDR2 SVGAGI. Trimming left V 6 bases short and J 1 base short, with 13 bases between. This CDR3 comprises 15 residues. Findings of the study overall: Autoreactive clonotypes reportedly recurred in blood of same and different patients, not controls.

The repertoire was sequenced with immunoSEQ multiplex PCR; TCRdb's copy has only in-frame clones and lacks some. The sample has about 25,000 clones, approximately 85% seen once. This chain uses TRBV6-5 with TRBJ1-5; D ambiguous. Material for sequencing was CD45RA- memory CD4+ T cells from PBMCs. This receptor was obtained from a human donor with narcolepsy. The CDR3 loop reads CASSERVRSNQPQHF. CDR3 DNA sequence: TGTGCCAGCAGCGAAAGGGTGAGAAGCAATCAGCCCCAGCATTTT.